Presented here are 23 T cell receptor beta chains from one specimen sequenced in a study of blood T cell repertoires in COVID-19. Generated by immunoSEQ multiplex PCR, the TCRdb table keeps only in-frame clones and is missing some. The repertoire includes about 220,000 clones, about 81% of them detected once, and 5.2% sits in the top ten. The sample comprised peripheral blood. The receptor set was obtained from a woman in her sixties or seventies with COVID-19, enrolled during active disease.

Concerning this clone: The sample contains more than one DNA sequence encoding this CDR3. This chain connects TRBV9 to TRBJ2-1; 7 positions agree with TRBD1. CDR3 size: 15 residues. CDR1 is SGDLS and CDR2 is YYNGEE in the germline V gene. V lost 0 bases to trimming and J lost 0 bases; unmatched junction nucleotides: 0. In DNA form, the CDR3 reads TGTGCCAGCAGCGTAGGGACAGGCTCCTACAATGAGCAGTTCTTC. Protein product: CASSVGTGSYNEQFF.

This rearrangement joins TRBV18 to TRBJ2-3; no clear D. The CDR3 consists of 12 residues. Germline lookup yields CDR1 KGHSH and CDR2 LQKENI. The V and J ends lost 6 bases and 6 bases respectively, with 10 bases between them. Written as DNA, the CDR3 is TGTGCCAGCTCTCCAAAAGAGGATACGCAGTATTTT. It translates to CASSPKEDTQYF.

This clone has a handful of counts. The J gene is TRBJ1-5, the V gene TRBV10-1, with D maybe TRBD1 (6 bases). The germline V gene has CDR1 WNHNN and CDR2 SYGVQD (reference sequence). This CDR3 comprises 13 residues. The V end was cut by 6 bases, the J end by 10 bases, with 16 bases between. CDR3 in amino acids: CASSRRTVFPQHF. As DNA, the CDR3 is TGCGCCAGCAGCCGAAGGACAGTTTTTCCCCAGCATTTT.

J is TRBJ2-5 and V is TRBV4-1, with 10 positions matching TRBD1. In germline, CDR1 is MGHRA, CDR2 YSYEKL. The length of the CDR3 is 20 residues. V gave up 0 bases and J gave up 2 bases; unmatched junction bases: 15. The CDR3 sequence: CASSQDFRVTGGLRQETQYF. CDR3 nucleotide sequence: TGCGCCAGCAGCCAAGATTTTCGTGTGACAGGGGGCCTAAGACAAGAGACCCAGTACTTC.

This clone showed up just a few times. The chain couples TRBV5-4 to TRBJ2-7; 8 bases agree with TRBD2. Germline lookup yields CDR1 SGHNT and CDR2 YYREEE (reference sequence). The CDR3 runs 15 residues. V trimming: 4 bases; J trimming: 3 bases; junction bases outside the gene matches: 9. The CDR3 DNA sequence: TGTGCCAGCAGCGTTACTCGGGGGGGGCTCTACGAGCAGTACTTC. Translation: CASSVTRGGLYEQYF.

The V call is TRBV18, the J call TRBJ2-7, with 10 nucleotides matching TRBD2. Trimming took 1 base from V and 7 from J; bases not matched to a gene: 10. Germline CDR1 KGHSH, CDR2 LQKENI. The CDR3 has 16 amino acids. In DNA, the CDR3 is TGTGCCAGCTCACCACAGGCTAGCGGGAGAGGTGGGGAGCAGTACTTC. Amino acid sequence: CASSPQASGRGGEQYF.

The V and J genes are TRBV5-6 and TRBJ2-7; possible D gene TRBD1, 6 bases. This CDR3 has 14 residues. With 2 bases removed from V and 2 bases from J, the gap between germline ends came to 11 bases. Germline assignment: CDR1 SGHDT and CDR2 YYEEEE. DNA of the CDR3: TGTGCCAGCAGCTTCACCGGACAGCCCTACGAGCAGTACTTC. Amino acids: CASSFTGQPYEQYF.

This clone has more than one count but fewer than ten. J is TRBJ1-5 and V is TRBV28; possible D gene TRBD1, 5 bases. The V gene's germline CDR1 is MDHEN and CDR2 SYDVKM. V was clipped by 2 bases and J by 6 bases, with 11 bases between them. CDR3 size: 14 residues. CDR3 bases: TGTGCCAGCAGTTTAGCCAGGGAGGGTCAGCCCCAGCATTTT. This gives the protein CASSLAREGQPQHF.

The chain uses TRBV27 and TRBJ1-6, with a possible D match to TRBD1 (5 bases). The germline V gene has CDR1 MNHEY and CDR2 SMNVEV (reference sequence). This CDR3 is 19 amino acids long. V was clipped by 2 bases and J by 10 bases, with 27 bases between them. The CDR3 DNA follows: TGTGCCAGCAGTTTAAGGTTGTGGAATGTTGGGGGGAAGGGCTCACCCCTCCACTTT. It is translated as CASSLRLWNVGGKGSPLHF.

In its sample, this clone was seen many times. The sample has other DNA sequences that encode this CDR3 too. The chain is built from TRBV9 and TRBJ2-1; TRBD2 is a possible D gene (5 bases). The CDR3 has 14 amino acids. The V end lost 4 bases, the J end lost 1 base, and 9 bases lay between the germline ends. Germline V gene lookup returns CDR1 SGDLS and CDR2 YYNGEE. CDR3 DNA: TGTGCCAGCAGCAGGGAGCTTTCCTACAATGAGCAGTTCTTC. Translating it yields CASSRELSYNEQFF.

The chain carries TRBV4-3 and TRBJ1-6; TRBD1 aligns across 8 bases. Trimming took 0 bases from V and 10 from J; bases not matched to a gene: 5. The CDR3 sequence is 15 residues long. The germline V gene encodes CDR1 LGHNA and CDR2 YSLEER. The CDR3 here is CASSQDMTGVSPLHF. The CDR3 DNA reads as TGCGCCAGCAGCCAAGATATGACAGGGGTATCACCCCTCCACTTT.

This sequence joins TRBV30 and TRBJ2-7; TRBD2 is a possible D gene (5 bases). Trimming stripped 2 bases from V and 7 bases from J, with 9 bases between. The CDR3 has 11 amino acids. Germline V gene lookup returns CDR1 GTSNPN and CDR2 SVGIG (reference sequence). This CDR3 reads CAWSHPGEQYF. CDR3 bases: TGTGCCTGGAGTCATCCGGGGGAGCAGTACTTC.

CDR3 DNA: TGCAGCGTTGAAGAACGCAGATGGGAGCATGGCTACACCTTC. Amino acids: CSVEERRWEHGYTF. This chain uses TRBV29-1 with TRBJ1-2; D call uncertain. The CDR3 is 14 residues long. Looked up from germline, CDR1 is SQVTM and CDR2 is ANQGSEA. Deletions cut 0 bases from V and 6 bases from J, with 14 bases between. The whole variable domain, remainder taken from reference TRBV29-1 and TRBJ1-2, is SAVISQKPSRDICQRGTSLTIQCQVDSQVTMMFWYRQQPGQSLTLIATANQGSEATYESGFVIDKFPISRPNLTFSTLTVSNMSPEDSSIYLCSVEERRWEHGYTFGSGTRLTVV.

This clone was counted between two and nine times. This chain uses TRBV30 with TRBJ1-3, with 9 positions matching TRBD1. Germline V gene lookup returns CDR1 GTSNPN and CDR2 SVGIG (reference sequence). CDR3 length: 19 residues. Trimming cost V 0 bases and J 3 bases; bases outside gene matches: 15. CDR3 region: CAWSVASRDRAFRGNTIYF. The CDR3 DNA reads as TGTGCCTGGAGTGTAGCGTCCCGGGACAGGGCCTTTCGTGGAAACACCATATATTTT. The entire variable domain, with the rest obtained from reference TRBV30 and TRBJ1-3, is as follows: SQTIHQWPATLVQPVGSPLSLECTVEGTSNPNLYWYRQAAGRGLQLLFYSVGIGQISSEVPQNLSASRPQDRQFILSSKKLLLSDSGFYLCAWSVASRDRAFRGNTIYFGEGSWLTVV.

The chain recombines TRBV5-4 with TRBJ2-7, with 10 nucleotides matching TRBD2. V lost 7 bases and J lost 2; bases outside the gene matches: 9. This CDR3 is 15 amino acids long. Germline V gene lookup returns CDR1 SGHNT and CDR2 YYREEE (reference sequence). The CDR3 coding sequence is TGTGCCAGCGGAAGGAGCGGGAGGGCAACCTACGAGCAGTACTTC. Translated, it gives CASGRSGRATYEQYF.

This chain links TRBV5-4 with TRBJ2-1; D is undetermined. Deletions cut 0 bases from V and 10 bases from J, with 8 bases between. Germline loops: CDR1 SGHNT, CDR2 YYREEE (reference sequence). The CDR3 is 12 amino acids. In DNA form, the CDR3 reads TGTGCCAGCAGCTTGGACGGTTACGAGCAGTTCTTC. Translation gives CASSLDGYEQFF.

The chain carries TRBV5-8 and TRBJ2-5; 11 bases map to TRBD1. CDR1 and CDR2 (germline): SGHTS, YDEGEE. The CDR3 contains 16 residues. J lost 2 bases, V lost 1 base, and 4 bases had no gene match. The CDR3 region has the DNA TGTGCCAGCAGCTTGTTAAGGGACAGGGGGCAAGAGACCCAGTACTTC. Protein product: CASSLLRDRGQETQYF. The full variable domain, in which reference TRBV5-8 and TRBJ2-5 provide the parts outside the CDR3, is EAGVTQSPTHLIKTRGQQATLRCSPISGHTSVYWYQQALGLGLQFLLWYDEGEERNRGNFPPRFSGRQFPNYSSELNVNALELEDSALYLCASSLLRDRGQETQYFGPGTRLLVL.

This chain links TRBV5-1 with TRBJ2-7, with a tentative D call TRBD2 (6 bases). V dropped 1 base and J dropped 4 bases, with 12 bases sitting between them. There are 14 residues in the CDR3. Germline CDR1 is SGHRS and CDR2 is YFSETQ. CDR3 amino acids: CASSLLAATYEQYF. In DNA form, the CDR3 reads TGCGCCAGCAGCTTGTTAGCGGCAACTTACGAGCAGTACTTC.

The chain recombines TRBV6-5 with TRBJ2-7; no definite D call. V lost 6 bases and J 6 bases, leaving 15 bases between the germline ends. Germline values: CDR1 MNHEY, CDR2 SVGAGI. The CDR3 runs to 13 residues. In nucleotides, the CDR3 is TGTGCCAGCAGGAGGTCCGAAGAAGGCGAGCAGTACTTC. It translates to CASRRSEEGEQYF.

This clone is a singleton in its sample. The rearrangement joins TRBV28 to TRBJ2-7; 8 nucleotides agree with TRBD2. This CDR3 contains 15 residues. Unmatched junction bases numbered 10, after V lost 6 bases and J lost 3 bases. Germline CDR1 is MDHEN and CDR2 is SYDVKM. The DNA of the CDR3 is TGTGCCAGCAGACCATCCGGACTAGCTAACTACGAGCAGTACTTC. It yields the protein CASRPSGLANYEQYF.

The chain couples TRBV29-1 to TRBJ2-2; 9 bases fit TRBD1. This CDR3 has 15 residues. V was clipped by 6 bases and J by 5 bases; unmatched bases: 10. CDR1 and CDR2 from the germline V gene are SQVTM and ANQGSEA. The CDR3 DNA reads TGCAGCGTCAAAGCCGGGACAGGGATGACCGGGGAGCTGTTTTTT. Translated: CSVKAGTGMTGELFF.

This sequence joins TRBV5-1 and TRBJ1-2; tentatively, D is TRBD1 (5 bases). Trimming removed 1 base from V and 6 bases from J, with 16 bases in between. CDR3 length: 15 residues. The germline CDR1 and CDR2 sequences are SGHRS and YFSETQ. For the CDR3, the DNA is TGCGCCAGCAGCTTGTCTCCAGGGCAACCGAATGGCTACACCTTC. It encodes CASSLSPGQPNGYTF.

In this sample, this clone turned up a few times. The genes are TRBV28 and TRBJ2-7; D not certain. Germline assignment: CDR1 MDHEN and CDR2 SYDVKM. The CDR3 totals 11 residues. Trimming cost V 5 bases and J 3 bases, with 5 bases left between them. This chain's CDR3 is CASSIIYEQYF. CDR3 coding DNA: TGTGCCAGCAGTATTATCTACGAGCAGTACTTC.